The rows below give T cell receptor beta chains drawn from one sample of a study of CD8 T cells in ankylosing spondylitis. TCRdb reprocessed the 5' RACE reads with MiXCR, giving one entry per CDR3 protein. The sample has 390,000 or so distinct CDR3 sequences, about a fifth seen once. Source material: blood, either unsorted or a sorted T cell fraction (not recorded which). Receptors originate from a male donor with ankylosing spondylitis. Each CDR3 is given with its conserved first and last residue. The D gene is left open where the match is weak. Rows give clone size only sometimes, using once, few, many, or a class for an expanded clone.

clone_size,d_call,j_call,v_call,cdr3_aa,cdr3_nt
NA,NA,TRBJ1-2,TRBV29-1,CSVGATGAQGLYTF,TGCAGCGTTGGAGCCACGGGGGCGCAAGGACTCTACACCTTC
many,NA,TRBJ2-3,TRBV7-2,CASSLVGRGTDTQYF,TGTGCCAGCAGCTTAGTAGGGCGCGGCACAGATACGCAGTATTTT
NA,NA,TRBJ1-4,TRBV11-3,CASSASPRGGAEKLFF,TGTGCCAGCAGCGCGTCCCCAAGGGGGGGAGCTGAAAAACTGTTTTTT
NA,TRBD2,TRBJ2-1,TRBV29-1,CSVEGGSGTGYEQFF,TGCAGCGTTGAAGGCGGTAGCGGGACGGGATATGAGCAGTTCTTC
few,NA,TRBJ1-1,TRBV2,CASSEAGNRPGAFF,TGTGCCAGCAGTGAAGCGGGGAACAGGCCAGGAGCTTTCTTT
many,NA,TRBJ2-2,TRBV2,CASSAGGNTGELFF,TGTGCCAGCAGTGCCGGCGGGAACACCGGGGAGCTGTTTTTT
NA,NA,TRBJ1-4,TRBV29-1,CSVEDWSSGKLFF,TGCAGCGTTGAAGATTGGAGTAGCGGAAAACTGTTTTTT
NA,NA,TRBJ2-3,TRBV3-1,CASSQQPGTDTQYF,TGTGCCAGCAGCCAACAGCCAGGCACAGATACGCAGTATTTT
NA,NA,TRBJ1-5,TRBV6-2/TRBV6-3,CASSYRGHSNQPQHF,TGTGCCAGCAGTTACAGGGGTCATAGCAATCAGCCCCAGCATTTT
NA,TRBD1,TRBJ1-2,TRBV28,CASSLRVTGGVDGYTF,TGTGCCAGCAGTTTACGAGTAACAGGGGGCGTCGACGGCTACACCTTC
NA,NA,TRBJ1-3,TRBV11-2,CASSLSFRSGNTIYF,TGTGCCAGCAGCTTATCATTCCGCTCTGGAAACACCATATATTTT
NA,NA,TRBJ2-5,TRBV5-1,CASSLVGEETQYF,TGCGCCAGCAGCTTGGTTGGAGAGGAGACCCAGTACTTC
NA,NA,TRBJ2-5,TRBV5-4,CASSLEPHQETQYF,TGTGCCAGCAGCTTGGAACCCCATCAAGAGACCCAGTACTTC
NA,NA,TRBJ1-3,TRBV7-2,CASSHRRTGNTIYF,TGTGCCAGCAGCCACAGAAGGACTGGAAACACCATATATTTT
NA,NA,TRBJ2-7,TRBV9,CASSVRGGLSHEQYF,TGTGCCAGCAGCGTAAGGGGAGGTCTTAGCCACGAGCAGTACTTC
NA,NA,TRBJ1-1,TRBV24-1,CATSDFPAGDTEAFF,TGTGCCACCAGTGATTTTCCAGCAGGGGACACTGAAGCTTTCTTT
few,TRBD1,TRBJ1-5,TRBV20-1,CSARTQGDQPQHF,TGCAGTGCTAGAACACAGGGGGATCAGCCCCAGCATTTT
many,NA,TRBJ1-5,TRBV5-1,CASSQGGFNQPQHF,TGCGCCAGCAGCCAAGGGGGTTTTAATCAGCCCCAGCATTTT
NA,NA,TRBJ2-5,TRBV4-1,CASSQDGTRQETQYF,TGCGCCAGCAGCCAAGATGGCACCCGGCAAGAGACCCAGTACTTC
NA,NA,TRBJ2-1,TRBV20-1,CSVGRDLGYNEQFF,TGCAGTGTCGGACGGGACCTAGGATACAATGAGCAGTTCTTC
NA,TRBD2,TRBJ2-3,TRBV20-1,CSASLLGLAHEDTQYF,TGCAGTGCTTCCCTCTTGGGACTAGCGCACGAGGATACGCAGTATTTT
NA,TRBD2,TRBJ2-1,TRBV14,CASSQDWYGRVNEQFF,TGTGCCAGCAGCCAAGATTGGTACGGGAGGGTTAATGAGCAGTTCTTC
NA,NA,TRBJ1-1,TRBV20-1,CSAILEMNTEAFF,TGCAGTGCTATCCTGGAAATGAACACTGAAGCTTTCTTT
NA,NA,TRBJ2-7,TRBV29-1,CSVGVHRYEQYF,TGCAGCGTTGGAGTTCACCGCTACGAGCAGTACTTC
few,TRBD1,TRBJ2-6,TRBV4-1,CASSSRDRLKNSGANVLTF,TGCGCCAGCAGCTCTCGGGACAGACTAAAAAATTCTGGGGCCAACGTCCTGACTTTC
many,TRBD1,TRBJ2-5,TRBV7-6,CASSPRTGQETQYF,TGTGCCAGCAGCCCTAGGACAGGCCAAGAGACCCAGTACTTC
few,NA,TRBJ2-7,TRBV10-3,CAISVREEQYF,TGTGCCATCAGTGTGAGGGAAGAGCAGTACTTC
NA,TRBD2,TRBJ2-1,TRBV14,CASSREGGIGLVDEQFF,TGTGCCAGCAGCCGGGAGGGCGGGATAGGGTTGGTTGATGAGCAGTTCTTC
NA,NA,TRBJ2-7,TRBV18,CASSPPYGESYEQYF,TGTGCCAGCTCACCACCGTACGGGGAGTCCTACGAGCAGTACTTC
NA,TRBD2,TRBJ2-2,TRBV19,CASSIRTTSLNGELFF,TGTGCCAGTAGTATTCGTACGACTAGCCTCAACGGGGAGCTGTTTTTT
few,NA,TRBJ2-5,TRBV2,CASRRTEQETQYF,TGTGCCAGCAGACGGACAGAGCAAGAGACCCAGTACTTC
NA,NA,TRBJ1-4,TRBV6-6,CATQSDSEKLFF,TGTGCCACCCAGTCCGACTCTGAAAAACTGTTTTTT
few,TRBD1,TRBJ1-1,TRBV25-1,CASTAGGWHTEAFF,TGTGCCAGCACGGCAGGGGGGTGGCACACTGAAGCTTTCTTT
NA,NA,TRBJ2-7,TRBV5-1,CASSLDRGRSSYEQYF,TGCGCCAGCAGCTTGGATCGAGGCAGGAGCTCCTACGAGCAGTACTTC
NA,NA,TRBJ2-5,TRBV3-1,CASSQDRVSSMTQYF,TGTGCCAGCAGCCAAGATCGGGTGTCGAGCATGACCCAGTACTTC
few,NA,TRBJ2-1,TRBV7-3,CASSSRPSSYNEQFF,TGTGCCAGCAGTTCAAGACCGAGCTCCTACAATGAGCAGTTCTTC
few,TRBD1,TRBJ2-6,TRBV11-2,CASSFRTGPPSGANVLTF,TGTGCCAGCAGCTTTCGGACAGGGCCTCCGTCTGGGGCCAACGTCCTGACTTTC
NA,NA,TRBJ2-3,TRBV20-1,CSATGAAVTDTQYF,TGCAGTGCAACGGGGGCTGCCGTCACAGATACGCAGTATTTT
NA,TRBD2,TRBJ2-7,TRBV3-1,CASSQGLAGNNYEQYF,TGTGCCAGCAGCCAAGGACTAGCGGGCAACAATTACGAGCAGTACTTC
few,TRBD1,TRBJ2-7,TRBV11-3,CASSPLRTGSEQYF,TGTGCCAGCAGCCCCCTCCGGACAGGGTCCGAGCAGTACTTC
NA,NA,TRBJ2-6,TRBV4-2,CASSGFRGGRFTGANVLTF,TGTGCCAGCAGCGGCTTTCGTGGGGGAAGATTTACCGGGGCCAACGTCCTGACTTTC
few,TRBD1,TRBJ2-1,TRBV19,CASRPWTGNYNEQFF,TGTGCCAGTAGGCCCTGGACAGGAAATTACAATGAGCAGTTCTTC
few,TRBD1,TRBJ2-3,TRBV7-6,CASSFTLGTGSDTQYF,TGTGCCAGCAGTTTCACTTTAGGGACAGGCTCCGATACGCAGTATTTT
few,TRBD2,TRBJ2-7,TRBV19,CASSIRAGGGSYEQYF,TGTGCCAGTAGTATACGCGCGGGAGGAGGGTCCTACGAGCAGTACTTC
NA,NA,TRBJ2-1,TRBV28,CASSRTFPQGRGSYNEQFF,TGTGCCAGCAGCCGTACCTTTCCCCAGGGCAGAGGGTCCTACAATGAGCAGTTCTTC
NA,NA,TRBJ2-4,TRBV11-1,CASSSTTGTNLAKNIQYF,TGTGCCAGCAGCTCGACGACGGGAACAAACCTAGCCAAAAACATTCAGTACTTC
NA,NA,TRBJ2-2,TRBV20-1,CSATGIRRIGELFF,TGCAGTGCCACCGGGATCCGGAGAATCGGGGAGCTGTTTTTT
few,TRBD2,TRBJ2-1,TRBV10-3,CAIKGTSGRPNEQFF,TGTGCCATCAAAGGGACTAGCGGGCGACCCAATGAGCAGTTCTTC
many,NA,TRBJ2-2,TRBV10-3,CAISVRGSPTGELFF,TGTGCCATCAGTGTCAGAGGGAGCCCCACCGGGGAGCTGTTTTTT
NA,NA,TRBJ1-6,TRBV19,CASSGQYSPLHF,TGTGCCAGTAGTGGACAGTATTCACCCCTCCACTTT
many,TRBD2,TRBJ2-1,TRBV5-1,CASSDSASGNEQFF,TGCGCCAGCAGCGACAGTGCTAGCGGGAATGAGCAGTTCTTC
NA,NA,TRBJ1-2,TRBV3-1,CASSTHSPRGRSYGYTF,TGTGCCAGCAGCACGCATTCACCCAGGGGTCGATCCTATGGCTACACCTTC
NA,NA,TRBJ2-1,TRBV3-1,CASSRRLLNEQFF,TGTGCCAGCAGCCGTCGACTACTCAATGAGCAGTTCTTC
NA,TRBD1,TRBJ1-5,TRBV29-1,CSITTGAGNQPQHF,TGCAGCATTACGACAGGGGCAGGGAATCAGCCCCAGCATTTT
many,NA,TRBJ2-2,TRBV5-1,CASSFEVNTGELFF,TGCGCCAGCAGCTTCGAGGTTAACACCGGGGAGCTGTTTTTT
NA,TRBD1,TRBJ2-4,TRBV7-9,CASSTGQENKNIQYF,TGTGCCAGCAGCACGGGACAGGAAAACAAAAACATTCAGTACTTC
NA,TRBD1,TRBJ2-1,TRBV18,CASSPPQGAVQNEQFF,TGTGCCAGCTCACCACCGCAGGGGGCGGTTCAAAATGAGCAGTTCTTC